The text below deals with one T cell receptor beta chain. These data originate in a study of blood T cell repertoires in COVID-19. CDR1 is LNHDA, CDR2 SQIVND, per germline (reference sequence). V lost 8 bases and J lost 4, with 11 bases in between. This CDR3 has 12 amino acids. Assay: immunoSEQ multiplex PCR; the TCRdb copy retains only in-frame clones and omits some. Among about 160,000 clones listed, more than 80% were seen once. The source is a woman aged 60-75 years with COVID-19, enrolled during active disease. V and J are TRBV19 and TRBJ1-2, with a weak D call TRBD1 (6 bases). The sequenced sample consisted of peripheral blood. CDR3 nucleotides: TGTGCCAGTGTGGGGGCGGTCTATGGCTACACCTTC. Its translation is CASVGAVYGYTF.